This TCR beta chain was obtained from a study of CD8 T cells in Susac syndrome. TEMRA cells were FACS-enriched and CD8+ and CD4+ T cells negatively isolated. The RNA input was 0.5 to 1 ug, and it was reverse transcribed with random hexamers. The CDR3 of TCR beta was amplified by immunoSEQ multiplex PCR across 54 Vbeta and 13 Jbeta. TCRdb reprocessed the immunoSEQ multiplex PCR reads via MiXCR and lists one record per CDR3 protein. The sample includes around 280,000 distinct CDR3 sequences, approximately 85% of them seen just once. The CDR3 is made up of 14 amino acids. The V gene's germline CDR1 is SEHNR and CDR2 FQNEAQ (reference sequence). The V and J ends lost 7 bases and 2 bases, in that order; junction bases with no gene match: 8.

Specimen: CD8+ T cells from PBMCs. The chain has TRBV7-9 and TRBJ2-7; 7 bases agree with TRBD1. The sequence was collected from a human donor with multiple sclerosis. CDR3 coding DNA: TGTGCCAGCAATACAGGGGACACACCCTACGAGCAGTACTTC. It codes for CASNTGDTPYEQYF.